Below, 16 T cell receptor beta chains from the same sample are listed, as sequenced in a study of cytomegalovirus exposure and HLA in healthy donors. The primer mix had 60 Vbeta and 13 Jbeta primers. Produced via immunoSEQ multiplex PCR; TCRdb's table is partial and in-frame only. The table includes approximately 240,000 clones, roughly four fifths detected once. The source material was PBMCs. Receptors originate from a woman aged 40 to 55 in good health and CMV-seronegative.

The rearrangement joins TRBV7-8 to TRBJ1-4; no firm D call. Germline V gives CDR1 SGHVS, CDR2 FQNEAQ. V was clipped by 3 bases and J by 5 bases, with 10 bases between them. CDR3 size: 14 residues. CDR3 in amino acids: CASSLRWRNEKLFF. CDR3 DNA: TGTGCCAGCAGCTTGAGATGGCGGAATGAAAAACTGTTTTTT.

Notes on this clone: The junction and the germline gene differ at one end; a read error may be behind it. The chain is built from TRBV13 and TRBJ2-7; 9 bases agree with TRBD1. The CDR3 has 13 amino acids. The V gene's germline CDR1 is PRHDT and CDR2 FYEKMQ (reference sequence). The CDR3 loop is CASSIGQGIRQYF. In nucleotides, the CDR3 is TGTGCCAGCAGCATAGGACAGGGGATCAGGCAGTACTTC.

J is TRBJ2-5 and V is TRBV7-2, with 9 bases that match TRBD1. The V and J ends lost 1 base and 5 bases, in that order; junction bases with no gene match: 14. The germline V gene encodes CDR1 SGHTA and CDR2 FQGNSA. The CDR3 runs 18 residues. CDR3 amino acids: CASSLGRGQGSERETQYF. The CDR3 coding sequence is TGTGCCAGCAGCTTAGGGAGGGGACAGGGATCGGAGCGGGAGACCCAGTACTTC.

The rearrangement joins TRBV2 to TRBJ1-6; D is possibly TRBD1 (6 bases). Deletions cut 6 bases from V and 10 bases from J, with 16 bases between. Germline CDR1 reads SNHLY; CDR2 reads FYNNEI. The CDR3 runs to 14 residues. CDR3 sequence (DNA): TGTGCCAGCAGGGGGGACACGGGGGGCTCACCCCTCCACTTT. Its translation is CASRGDTGGSPLHF.

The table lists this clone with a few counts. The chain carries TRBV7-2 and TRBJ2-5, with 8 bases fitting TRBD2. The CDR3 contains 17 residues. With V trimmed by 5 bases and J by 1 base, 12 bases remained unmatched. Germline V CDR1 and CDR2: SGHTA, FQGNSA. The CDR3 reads CASSLLGRGALQETQYF. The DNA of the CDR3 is TGTGCCAGCAGCCTCCTCGGGCGGGGGGCCCTCCAAGAGACCCAGTACTTC.

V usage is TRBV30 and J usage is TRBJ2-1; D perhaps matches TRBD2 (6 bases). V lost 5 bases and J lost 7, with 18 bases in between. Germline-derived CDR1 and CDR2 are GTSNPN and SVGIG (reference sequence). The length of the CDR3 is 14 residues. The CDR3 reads CAWCLNWGENEQFF. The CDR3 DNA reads TGTGCCTGGTGCCTCAACTGGGGGGAAAATGAGCAGTTCTTC.

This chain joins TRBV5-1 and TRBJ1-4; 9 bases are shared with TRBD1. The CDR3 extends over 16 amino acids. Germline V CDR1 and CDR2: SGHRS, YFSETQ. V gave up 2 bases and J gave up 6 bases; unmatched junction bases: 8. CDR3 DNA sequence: TGCGCCAGCAGCTTCGGCGCGGGACAGGGAGATGAAAAACTGTTTTTT. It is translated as CASSFGAGQGDEKLFF.

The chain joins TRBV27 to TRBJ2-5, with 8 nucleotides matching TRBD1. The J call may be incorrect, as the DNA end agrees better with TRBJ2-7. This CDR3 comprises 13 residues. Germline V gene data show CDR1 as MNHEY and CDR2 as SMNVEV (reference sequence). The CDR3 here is CASSYGQGYEQYF. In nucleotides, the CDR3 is TGTGCCAGCAGTTATGGACAGGGCTACGAGCAGTACTTC.

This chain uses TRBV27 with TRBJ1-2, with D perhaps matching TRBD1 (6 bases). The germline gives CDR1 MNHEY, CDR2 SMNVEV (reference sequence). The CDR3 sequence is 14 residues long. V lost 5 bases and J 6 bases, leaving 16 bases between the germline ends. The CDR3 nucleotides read TGTGCCAGCAGTCCCTACAGGGACCAGAATGGCTACACCTTC. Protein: CASSPYRDQNGYTF.

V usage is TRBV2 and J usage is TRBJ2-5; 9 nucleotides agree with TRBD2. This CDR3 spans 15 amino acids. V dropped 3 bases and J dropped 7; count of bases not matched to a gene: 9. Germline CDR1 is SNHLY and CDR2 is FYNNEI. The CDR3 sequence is CASSDPGGGDPTQYF. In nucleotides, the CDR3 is TGTGCCAGCAGTGACCCGGGCGGGGGGGACCCGACCCAGTACTTC.

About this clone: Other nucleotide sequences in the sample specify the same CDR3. The CDR3 DNA is TGCGCCAGCAGCCCCCCGGGGGGAAATCAGCCCCAGCATTTT. Its protein is CASSPPGGNQPQHF. The chain is built from TRBV4-1 and TRBJ1-5, with a tentative D call TRBD1 (5 bases). Between the trimmed V and J ends, which lost 4 bases and 4 bases, there was a span of 11 bases. The length of the CDR3 is 14 residues. Germline CDR1 is MGHRA and CDR2 is YSYEKL.

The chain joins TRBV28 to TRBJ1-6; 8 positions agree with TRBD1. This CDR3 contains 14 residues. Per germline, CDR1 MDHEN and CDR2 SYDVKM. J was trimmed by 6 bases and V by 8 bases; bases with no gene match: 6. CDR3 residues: CASEQGALNSPLHF. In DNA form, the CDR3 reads TGTGCCAGCGAGCAGGGGGCTCTTAATTCACCCCTCCACTTT.

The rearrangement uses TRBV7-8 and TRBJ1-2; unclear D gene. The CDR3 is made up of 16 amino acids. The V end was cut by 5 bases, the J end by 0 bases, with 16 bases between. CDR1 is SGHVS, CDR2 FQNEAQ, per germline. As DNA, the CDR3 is TGTGCCAGCAGCCCATATCGTACCGGAGCTAACTATGGCTACACCTTC. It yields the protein CASSPYRTGANYGYTF.

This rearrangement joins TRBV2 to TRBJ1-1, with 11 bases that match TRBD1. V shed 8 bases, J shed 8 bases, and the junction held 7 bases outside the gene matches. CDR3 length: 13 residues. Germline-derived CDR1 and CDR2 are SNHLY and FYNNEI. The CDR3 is CASPRTGGPEAFF. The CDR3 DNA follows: TGTGCCAGCCCCCGGACAGGGGGCCCAGAAGCTTTCTTT.

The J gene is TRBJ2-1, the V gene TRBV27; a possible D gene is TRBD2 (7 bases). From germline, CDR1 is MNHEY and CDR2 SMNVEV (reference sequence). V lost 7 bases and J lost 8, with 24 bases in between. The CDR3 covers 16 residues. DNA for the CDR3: TGTGCCAGCAAACAGGCCGGGGGGACAAATGCGTATGAGCAGTTCTTC. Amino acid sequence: CASKQAGGTNAYEQFF.

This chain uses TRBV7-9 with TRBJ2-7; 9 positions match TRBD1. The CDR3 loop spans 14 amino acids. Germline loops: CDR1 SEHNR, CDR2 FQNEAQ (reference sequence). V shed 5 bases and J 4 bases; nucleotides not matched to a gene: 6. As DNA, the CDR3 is TGTGCCAGCAGCCACGACGGACAGGGGTACGAGCAGTACTTC. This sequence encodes CASSHDGQGYEQYF.